This entry is about one T cell receptor beta chain. What it binds is unknown. The data stem from a study of cytomegalovirus exposure and HLA in healthy donors. Whole-study findings and limits: A list of around 160 TCR beta chains associated with cytomegalovirus was given.

Germline assignment: CDR1 SGHNT and CDR2 YYREEE (reference sequence). Unmatched junction bases numbered 8, after V lost 4 bases and J lost 6 bases. This CDR3 is built from 15 residues. Sequenced by immunoSEQ multiplex PCR; TCRdb stores in-frame clones only, minus some. The table shows fewer than 200,000 clones, with roughly 84% occurring only once. Sequencing used PBMCs. The chain carries TRBV5-4 and TRBJ2-2; 8 nucleotides line up with TRBD1. This TCR was sampled from a woman aged 18-29 years in good health and CMV-seropositive. DNA of the CDR3: TGTGCCAGCAGCCCGACAGGGGTGCAGCCCGGGGAGCTGTTTTTT. Amino acid sequence: CASSPTGVQPGELFF.